The 25 T cell receptor beta chains below were found in one sample sequenced in a study of T-cell reconstitution after alpha-beta-depleted transplantation in children. The TCRbeta library was prepared with unique molecular identifiers. TCRdb redid the calling of the PCR reads with MiXCR, one entry per CDR3 protein. Found here are about 110,000 distinct CDR3 sequences, approximately 6.6% of them singletons; the top ten hold 20% to 25%. The source material was PBMCs, mostly from graft donor cells, sampled 360 days after TCRalphabeta/CD19-depleted stem cell transplant. All receptors derive from a male patient aged 2 to 9 who had a stem cell transplant for acute lymphoblastic leukemia, so the T cells may come from the graft donor.

This clonotype was seen at least ten times. The rearrangement uses TRBV5-6 and TRBJ1-1; perhaps TRBD1 as D (5 bases). The CDR3 runs to 14 residues. Germline V gives CDR1 SGHDT, CDR2 YYEEEE. Trimming shortened V by 4 bases and J by 5 bases, and 15 bases separated the two germline ends. CDR3 residues: CASSVWGGFTEAFF. CDR3 DNA sequence: TGTGCCAGCAGCGTCTGGGGGGGATTTACTGAAGCTTTCTTT.

The chain joins TRBV4-3 to TRBJ2-3; D is ambiguous. V was shortened by 6 bases and J by 10 bases, with 26 bases between the two germline ends. The CDR3 loop spans 16 amino acids. Looked up from germline, CDR1 is LGHNA and CDR2 is YSLEER. CDR3 in amino acids: CASRTWGPDGPRSQYF. The CDR3 coding sequence is TGCGCCAGCAGAACCTGGGGTCCGGACGGGCCTCGATCGCAGTATTTT.

This clonotype was recorded many times. V is TRBV20-1 and J is TRBJ1-5; D gene uncertain. Trimming left V 7 bases short and J 0 bases short, with 10 bases between. CDR1 and CDR2 (germline): DFQATT, SNEGSKA (reference sequence). CDR3 length equals 13 residues. DNA of the CDR3: TGCAGTGTTGGGGTATATAGCAATCAGCCCCAGCATTTT. Protein: CSVGVYSNQPQHF.

A few counts support this clonotype. V is TRBV20-1 and J is TRBJ1-6; D not certain. The germline gives CDR1 DFQATT, CDR2 SNEGSKA (reference sequence). The CDR3 covers 16 residues. Trimming stripped 0 bases from V and 4 bases from J, with 13 bases between. The chain's CDR3 is CSARDHGGFYNSPLHF. CDR3 sequence (DNA): TGCAGTGCTAGAGATCATGGAGGCTTTTATAATTCACCCCTCCACTTT.

This chain joins TRBV15 and TRBJ2-5; 7 bases line up with TRBD2. The ends lost 7 bases at V and 3 bases at J; junction bases unmatched: 5. The CDR3 consists of 13 residues. CDR1 is LNHNV and CDR2 is YYDKDF in the germline V gene (reference sequence). CDR3 protein: CATTWGGEETQYF. For the CDR3, the DNA is TGTGCCACCACCTGGGGGGGGGAAGAGACCCAGTACTTC.

The chain combines TRBV27 with TRBJ1-1; D not resolved. Germline V lookup: CDR1 MNHEY, CDR2 SMNVEV (reference sequence). The CDR3 totals 14 residues. The germline V and J ends were trimmed by 3 bases and 10 bases, with 18 bases remaining between them. The DNA for the CDR3 is TGTGCCAGCAGTTTGGGCCCCCTTGGTGCGGTAGCTTTCTTT. Translating it yields CASSLGPLGAVAFF.

This clonotype was observed many times. V gene TRBV7-9 combines with J gene TRBJ2-5; 9 bases are a match to TRBD1. CDR1 and CDR2 from the germline V gene are SEHNR and FQNEAQ (reference sequence). The CDR3 contains 13 residues. After removal of 5 bases from V and 6 bases from J, the junction contained 4 bases not matched to a gene. The CDR3 loop reads CASSTGTGKTQYF. The DNA of the CDR3 is TGTGCCAGCAGCACCGGGACAGGGAAGACCCAGTACTTC.

The V call is TRBV9, the J call TRBJ1-4; D is uncertain. V lost 0 bases and J lost 7, with 16 bases in between. This CDR3 comprises 16 residues. The V gene's germline CDR1 is SGDLS and CDR2 YYNGEE. The CDR3 DNA follows: TGTGCCAGCAGCGTAGGTCCAGGTGGCACGAGTGAAAAACTGTTTTTT. This codes for CASSVGPGGTSEKLFF.

This clonotype was counted many times. The rearrangement links TRBV29-1 to TRBJ2-7; D call uncertain. Trimming shortened V by 1 base and J by 3 bases, and 7 bases separated the two germline ends. The CDR3 runs to 12 residues. CDR1 is SQVTM, CDR2 ANQGSEA, per germline. CDR3 sequence: CSVEANIYEQYF. The CDR3, as DNA: TGCAGCGTTGAAGCCAATATCTACGAGCAGTACTTC.

The chain is built from TRBV28 and TRBJ2-5, with 10 bases aligning to TRBD2. The CDR3 is 16 residues long. V lost 5 bases to trimming and J lost 1 base; unmatched junction nucleotides: 7. The V gene's germline CDR1 is MDHEN and CDR2 SYDVKM. The CDR3 is CASSLGTSALQETQYF. As DNA, the CDR3 is TGTGCCAGCAGTCTGGGGACTAGCGCCCTCCAAGAGACCCAGTACTTC.

This clonotype was counted many times. The chain combines TRBV29-1 with TRBJ2-1, with 7 bases matching TRBD2. Germline loops: CDR1 SQVTM, CDR2 ANQGSEA. J gave up 7 bases and V 4 bases, and 1 base lay outside the gene matches. The CDR3 is made up of 11 amino acids. For the CDR3, the DNA is TGCAGCGTTGGGACTAGGAATGAGCAGTTCTTC. It yields the protein CSVGTRNEQFF.

The table lists this clonotype with a few counts. The gene calls are TRBV14 and TRBJ2-7; the match to TRBD1 covers 10 bases. This CDR3 contains 14 residues. Trimming at V came to 5 bases and at J to 3 bases, leaving 4 bases not matched to a gene. Germline V gene lookup returns CDR1 SGHDN and CDR2 FVKESK. As DNA, the CDR3 is TGTGCCAGCAGCAGCAGGACAGGGGGCTACGAGCAGTACTTC. It encodes CASSSRTGGYEQYF.

This clonotype was detected many times. This sequence joins TRBV28 and TRBJ2-1; 8 bases line up with TRBD2. Germline CDR1 is MDHEN and CDR2 is SYDVKM. CDR3 length: 14 amino acids. V shed 4 bases, J shed 3 bases, and the junction held 2 bases outside the gene matches. This CDR3 is CASSWLAGYNEQFF. CDR3 nucleotides: TGTGCCAGCAGTTGGCTAGCGGGCTACAATGAGCAGTTCTTC.

The chain employs TRBV6-5 and TRBJ1-6; D is unresolved. Trimming took 0 bases from V and 10 from J, leaving 10 bases between them. This CDR3 spans 14 amino acids. From germline, CDR1 is MNHEY and CDR2 SVGAGI. CDR3 sequence (DNA): TGTGCCAGCAGTTACTCGGCAGGATACTCACCCCTCCACTTT. This sequence encodes CASSYSAGYSPLHF.

This clonotype showed up many times. The chain recombines TRBV11-2 with TRBJ2-1; no definite D call. Germline loops: CDR1 SGHAT, CDR2 FQNNGV. The CDR3 has 15 amino acids. The germline V and J ends were trimmed by 1 base and 0 bases, with 7 bases remaining between them. The DNA of the CDR3 is TGTGCCAGCAGCTTAGCGGCGGACTCCTACAATGAGCAGTTCTTC. Encoded protein: CASSLAADSYNEQFF.

The sample holds many counts of this clonotype. V usage is TRBV20-1 and J usage is TRBJ2-4; D perhaps matches TRBD1 (6 bases). Trimming took off 0 bases at V and 3 bases at J, with 18 bases between the two ends. The CDR3 length is 17 residues. From germline, CDR1 is DFQATT and CDR2 SNEGSKA (reference sequence). CDR3: CSARDPTTGKGKNIQYF. In DNA form, the CDR3 reads TGCAGTGCTAGAGACCCTACTACAGGGAAGGGCAAAAACATTCAGTACTTC.

This clonotype was detected ten times or more. This rearrangement joins TRBV20-1 to TRBJ2-1; tentatively, D is TRBD1 or TRBD2 (6 bases each). V was pared by 8 bases and J by 8 bases, with 37 bases between. The CDR3 loop spans 19 amino acids. The germline V gene has CDR1 DFQATT and CDR2 SNEGSKA (reference sequence). The CDR3 sequence is CSLERGPSGQWRMGDEQFF. The DNA for the CDR3 is TGCAGTCTCGAACGGGGGCCAAGTGGCCAGTGGCGAATGGGCGATGAGCAGTTCTTC.

In its sample, this clonotype was seen many times. The chain has TRBV29-1 and TRBJ1-4, with 7 bases lining up with TRBD1. Germline CDR1 is SQVTM and CDR2 is ANQGSEA. The ends lost 5 bases at V and 10 bases at J; junction bases unmatched: 7. The CDR3 is 12 residues long. The DNA of the CDR3 is TGCAGCGTTACAGGACAGGACCGAAAACTGTTTTTT. Amino acid sequence: CSVTGQDRKLFF.

The chain has TRBV6-1 and TRBJ2-4; D is undetermined. The CDR3 has 15 residues. Germline V gene data show CDR1 as MNHNS and CDR2 as SASEGT. The ends were cut back, 6 bases at V and 1 base at J, with 13 bases in the middle. This CDR3 is CASRTGRSAKNIQYF. DNA for the CDR3: TGTGCCAGCAGAACCGGACGAAGTGCCAAAAACATTCAGTACTTC.

This clonotype was counted ten times or more. The rearrangement uses TRBV5-8 and TRBJ2-1; either TRBD1 or TRBD2 may supply D (5 bases each). The length of the CDR3 is 14 residues. V shed 4 bases and J shed 0 bases, with 8 bases lying between them. Germline V gene data show CDR1 as SGHTS and CDR2 as YDEGEE. The DNA for the CDR3 is TGTGCCAGCAGCATGGGACCCTCCTACAATGAGCAGTTCTTC. Protein: CASSMGPSYNEQFF.

The rearrangement uses TRBV12-5 and TRBJ2-3, with D tentatively TRBD2 (6 bases). Per the germline V gene, CDR1 is LGHNT and CDR2 is FRNRAP. The ends were cut back, 6 bases at V and 6 bases at J, with 10 bases in the middle. The CDR3 covers 12 residues. The CDR3 DNA sequence: TGTGCTAGTGGGGCGGGGATCGATACGCAGTATTTT. Its protein is CASGAGIDTQYF.

This clonotype was observed many times. The chain combines TRBV7-3 with TRBJ2-3; no clear D gene. The V gene's germline CDR1 is SGHTA and CDR2 FQGTGA. V was shortened by 4 bases and J by 6 bases, with 11 bases between the two germline ends. The CDR3 has 13 residues. CDR3 in DNA: TGTGCCAGCAGCTCCCCTTTTGTGGATACGCAGTATTTT. Translating gives CASSSPFVDTQYF.

Ten or more counts support this clonotype. The rearrangement links TRBV11-2 to TRBJ2-2; D possibly corresponds to TRBD1 (5 bases). Trimming stripped 0 bases from V and 6 bases from J, with 14 bases between. Germline V gives CDR1 SGHAT, CDR2 FQNNGV. This CDR3 comprises 16 residues. CDR3 protein: CASSLDLWGRAGELFF. The CDR3 DNA sequence: TGTGCCAGCAGCTTAGACTTGTGGGGCCGGGCCGGGGAGCTGTTTTTT.

This clonotype was picked up a small number of times. V is TRBV6-5 and J is TRBJ2-5, with D possibly being TRBD1 (7 bases). Per germline, CDR1 MNHEY and CDR2 SVGAGI. The CDR3 consists of 15 residues. V lost 4 bases and J 5 bases, leaving 17 bases between the germline ends. The CDR3 reads CASSSTTGRDETQYF. The CDR3 nucleotides are TGTGCCAGCAGTTCGACGACAGGGCGGGACGAGACCCAGTACTTC.

V and J are TRBV9 and TRBJ2-3, with D possibly TRBD2 on 5 matching bases. The V gene's germline CDR1 is SGDLS and CDR2 YYNGEE. V lost 0 bases to trimming and J lost 4 bases, with 12 bases between them. This CDR3 has 15 residues. CDR3 protein: CASSVEGLPPDTQYF. CDR3 coding DNA: TGTGCCAGCAGCGTAGAAGGACTTCCTCCAGATACGCAGTATTTT.